This TCR beta chain originates from a study of identical twins (TCRdb year 2016). Broadly, across the study: The study deep-sequenced TCR alpha and beta repertoires from monozygotic twins, unrelated adults of various ages and cord blood to test whether fetal clonotypes persist. To rule out contamination, replicate twin experiments were performed at different times with different library preparation protocols.

This clonotype was observed a few times. The specificity of this receptor is unknown. Base qualities were left out, and no much larger clone turns up one base away. The receptor library was made with 5' RACE. Sequenced on an Illumina HiSeq 2000. A universal primer binding site was introduced by template switching, and a unique molecular identifier was present in the final cDNA, enabling accurate counting of TCR cDNA molecules. Specific primers in the conserved constant-segment region were used to synthesize first-strand cDNA for TCR alpha and beta chains. Each cDNA library was double barcoded, with a SMART-Mk sample barcode plus Illumina barcodes, to control for contamination. TruSeq adapter sequences, together with Illumina sample barcodes, were added in two successive PCR steps. TCR alpha and beta cDNA libraries were sequenced on the Illumina HiSeq platform with custom primers. The paper's data handling went like this. Unique molecular identifiers were extracted from raw reads with MiGEC, and CDR3 positions were determined with MiXCR. Recombination models were inferred per individual with the repgenHMM and IGoR tools using an EM algorithm. Shared clonotype analysis was performed with the tcR package in R, normalizing sharing by the product of cloneset sizes. Out-of-frame nonproductive sequences were analyzed to study raw recombination free of thymic and clonal selection effects. The raw public data were reprocessed by TCRdb itself: fastp quality trimming at Q25, MiXCR clonotype calling, in-frame beta chains only. All rows with the same CDR3 protein become a single entry with the most common DNA and genes. The V and J calls and clone size come from TCRdb's table, not from the authors' own analysis. For this sample there are about 240,000 distinct CDR3 sequences; approximately 8% appear just once. The ten most abundant clones make up roughly 5.4% of the sample.

The CDR3 holds 12 amino acids from the cysteine to the phenylalanine. Just the 36-base CDR3 DNA is kept, in frame starting at base 1. V loses 4 bases of germline sequence and J loses 4 bases, and the interval between the two ends is 8 bases. Per the germline V gene, SQVTM is the CDR1 and ANQGSEA is the CDR2. Every donor was a healthy Caucasian. The twin cohort consisted of three pairs of female monozygotic twins, all aged roughly 18 to 30 years. CD4+ and CD8+ T cell populations were isolated with positive isolation kits from Invitrogen. What the research found in general, with its limitations: Invariant T cells such as MAIT and iNKT could partly confound zero-insertion analyses, although diverse VJ usage argued against such confounding for most clonotypes. Abundant cord blood beta clonotypes carried fewer insertions; young adult naive repertoires showed a weaker similar trend, while memory repertoires showed none. Compared with coincidental sharing between unrelated individuals, out-of-frame TCR alpha sequences shared between twins showed an excess of sequences with low generation probability. In monozygotic twins, recombination models systematically underestimated out-of-frame TCR alpha sharing, but the models matched the sharing seen between unrelated individuals. A weaker excess of twin sharing was found in beta out-of-frame sequences because the signal-to-noise ratio was lowered by fewer shared sequences. Conclusions relied on cross-sectional statistical analysis, since the same donors could not be followed over many years.

The same data also contributed to another study, on yellow fever vaccine responses in identical twins. As noted in the second study: The authors reported that the T cell response to vaccination in identical twins appeared partly convergent and partly personalized. Focusing on identical twins, the study followed the T cell clones that responded to the vaccine, and did so with precision.

The receptor chain draws on TRBV29-1 and TRBJ2-1; the D gene may be TRBD1 or TRBD2, since each aligns over 5 bases. The clonotype comes from a woman younger than 35 in good health. Sequencing input: CD8+ T cells sorted from blood. In nucleotides, the sequence is TGCAGCGTTGGGGACCAATACAATGAGCAGTTCTTC. The encoded protein is CSVGDQYNEQFF.